Following are 26 T cell receptor beta chains from one sample sequenced in a study of tumor and adjacent non-tumor tissue in lung cancer. No cell sorting was done before RNA was extracted from the tissue. A modified ARM-PCR protocol with three rounds of nested PCR amplified TCRbeta. TCRdb re-called the multiplex PCR reads through MiXCR, storing one row per CDR3 protein. Of roughly 76,000 distinct CDR3 sequences listed, nearly 70% are singletons. Sequencing was done on a sample of lung tumor tissue. The receptors here all came from a woman aged 70-85 years with non-small cell lung cancer.

The chain has TRBV20-1 and TRBJ2-3; 8 bases align to TRBD2. The J segment lost 3 bases and the V segment lost 3 bases, leaving 11 bases of the junction unmatched. CDR3 size: 16 residues. Germline assignment: CDR1 DFQATT and CDR2 SNEGSKA (reference sequence). CDR3 DNA: TGCAGTGCTAGTTCAATGGGGCGGGAGGCTACAGATACGCAGTATTTT. Amino acids: CSASSMGREATDTQYF.

The rearrangement joins TRBV6-2 or TRBV6-3 to TRBJ1-2; D is perhaps TRBD1 (6 bases). Per germline, CDR1 MNHEY and CDR2 SVGEGT. V lost 10 bases to trimming and J lost 6 bases, with 15 bases between them. The CDR3 is made up of 12 amino acids. The CDR3 loop reads CATNRGADGYTF. The CDR3 DNA sequence: TGTGCCACCAATCGGGGGGCGGATGGCTACACCTTC.

The chain links TRBV11-1 to TRBJ2-1; 12 nucleotides align to TRBD1. Germline CDR1 SGHAT, CDR2 FQDESV (reference sequence). The V gene end was trimmed by 5 bases and the J gene end by 10 bases; junction bases not matched to a gene: 9. The CDR3 totals 15 residues. The CDR3 region has the DNA TGTGCCAGCAGCGTGGCCGGGACAGGGGGCTGGGAGCAGTTCTTC. It specifies CASSVAGTGGWEQFF.

In the case of this clonotype: With a much larger clone just one base away, this may be a read error. The chain joins TRBV30 to TRBJ1-1; TRBD1 aligns across 9 bases. The CDR3 runs to 12 residues. Germline values: CDR1 GTSNPN, CDR2 SVGIG (reference sequence). The CDR3 protein is CACSVQGAAAFF. In nucleotides, the CDR3 is TGTGCCTGCAGTGTACAGGGGGCGGCGGCTTTCTTT. Together with reference TRBV30 and TRBJ1-1, the CDR3 gives the full variable domain: SQTIHQWPATLVQPVGSPLSLECTVEGTSNPNLYWYRQAAGRGLQLLFYSVGIGQISSEVPQNLSASRPQDRQFILSSKKLLLSDSGFYLCACSVQGAAAFFGQGTRLTVV.

Note on this clonotype: At one of its ends the junction is not consistent with the germline gene, which may arise from a read error. The J gene is TRBJ1-5, the V gene TRBV6-6, with D perhaps TRBD1 (6 bases). This CDR3 is 16 amino acids long. CDR1 is MNHNY and CDR2 is SVGAGI in the germline V gene (reference sequence). The CDR3 nucleotides read TGTGCCAGCAGCGAAGCTAGAGGGGGGAGCAATAAGCCCCAGCATTTT. Protein product: CASSEARGGSNKPQHF.

The V and J genes are TRBV11-3 and TRBJ2-5, with TRBD1 matching 7 bases. Looked up from germline, CDR1 is SGHNT and CDR2 is YENEEA. Trimming at V came to 6 bases and at J to 3 bases, leaving 4 bases not matched to a gene. This CDR3 has 13 amino acids. CDR3 DNA: TGTGCCAGCAGACTAGACAGGGAAGAGACCCAGTACTTC. This sequence encodes CASRLDREETQYF.

Note on this clonotype: One base away lies a much larger clone, so this may be a sequencing read error. The DNA is left out, because the CDR3 cannot be placed on it with certainty; the CDR3 is given as TCRdb lists it. The chain recombines TRBV11-2 with TRBJ1-3; the table names TRBD1, a call not compared with the DNA. CDR1 SGHAT and CDR2 FQNNGV come from the germline V gene. The CDR3 totals 15 residues, both ends included. CDR3 sequence reads: CASSLLWGAGNTVYF.

In regard to this clonotype: A single base separates this from a much larger clone, so it may be a read error. The chain combines TRBV28 with TRBJ2-1, with D possibly being TRBD1 (6 bases). CDR1 and CDR2 (germline): MDHEN, SYDVKM. The CDR3 is made up of 17 amino acids. V was cut by 0 bases and J by 8 bases, with 20 bases left in between. The CDR3 here is CASSLWGRGSGVDEQFF. The CDR3 DNA is TGTGCCAGCAGTTTATGGGGTAGGGGGAGTGGTGTCGATGAGCAGTTCTTC.

This clonotype was detected ten times or more. The genes are TRBV10-3 and TRBJ1-5; D remains ambiguous. This CDR3 has 18 amino acids. Germline assignment: CDR1 ENHRY and CDR2 SYGVKD. V was cut by 0 bases and J by 2 bases, with 17 bases left in between. The DNA of the CDR3 is TGTGCCATCAGTGAGTCGAACCGGCCCACCGTACGCAATCAGCCCCAGCATTTT. Its translation: CAISESNRPTVRNQPQHF.

Notes on this clonotype: A much more abundant neighbour one base away suggests this may be a read error. CDR3 bases: TGTGCCAGCAACGAACGGGTGGAGGGTGGCTACACCTTC. The encoded protein is CASNERVEGGYTF. The chain has TRBV28 and TRBJ1-2, with unresolved D. Looked up from germline, CDR1 is MDHEN and CDR2 is SYDVKM. The V gene lost 7 bases and the J gene lost 7 bases, with 16 bases spanning the gap. The CDR3 consists of 13 residues.

To note about this clonotype: At one end the junction does not follow the germline gene, possibly because of a read error. V is TRBV6-5 and J is TRBJ2-7, with 7 bases that match TRBD2. The CDR3 runs 16 residues. Germline V gene sequence: CDR1 MNHEY, CDR2 SVGAGI. DNA for the CDR3: TGTCCCAGCAGTTACTCTTGGGGCGGGAGTTCCCACGAGCAGTACTTC. It yields the protein CPSSYSWGGSSHEQYF.

On this clonotype: A much larger clone lies a single base off, so this may be a read error. For the CDR3, the DNA is TGTGCCAGCAGTTTTTCCCCGGAAGGCTCCTACAATGAGCAGTTCTTC. It encodes CASSFSPEGSYNEQFF. The chain joins TRBV28 to TRBJ2-1, with D uncertain. Germline CDR1 MDHEN, CDR2 SYDVKM. The CDR3 is 16 residues long. V lost 3 bases, J lost 0 bases, and 12 bases lay in between.

Note on this clonotype: This may arise from a read error, as a much more abundant clone is one base away. The CDR3 region is CASSPSQGSGYEQYF. CDR3 sequence (DNA): TGTGCCAGCAGCCCATCCCAGGGATCGGGTTACGAGCAGTACTTC. The rearrangement joins TRBV7-9 to TRBJ2-7; possibly TRBD1 for D (5 bases). Germline V gene sequence: CDR1 SEHNR, CDR2 FQNEAQ (reference sequence). The CDR3 totals 15 residues. Trimming removed 5 bases at V and 4 bases at J, with 18 bases between.

Of note for this clonotype: Because it lacks the conserved phenylalanine or tryptophan at the end, this CDR3 is likely a read error. It is unclear where the CDR3 begins or ends on the DNA, so no DNA is shown, and the CDR3 is as TCRdb lists it. V and J are TRBV12-3 or TRBV12-4 and TRBJ1-2; the table's D call TRBD1 went unverified against the DNA. The CDR3 is 12 amino acids in total, end residues counted. CDR3 sequence: CASSLGQAGFTL.

This sequence joins TRBV12-3 or TRBV12-4 and TRBJ2-1, with 7 bases matching TRBD2. The trim removed 4 bases at V and 10 bases at J, leaving 16 bases unmatched. This CDR3 comprises 16 residues. The CDR3, as DNA: TGTGCCAGCAGTTCGGGGGTAGCGGGTCCCCTCGGGGAGCAGTTCTTC. Translated, it gives CASSSGVAGPLGEQFF.

Notes on this clonotype: One end of the junction does not line up with germline, which may come from a read error. This chain joins TRBV11-2 and TRBJ2-1; 8 nucleotides align to TRBD2. The CDR3 consists of 15 residues. Looked up from germline, CDR1 is SGHAT and CDR2 is FQNNGV. The CDR3 DNA sequence: TGTGCCATCAGCCCCGAGGGCGGGAGGAATAATGAGCAGTTCTTC. Residues: CAISPEGGRNNEQFF.

Comment on this clonotype: Given a much more abundant clone one base away, this may be a read error. V usage is TRBV28 and J usage is TRBJ1-2; possibly TRBD1 for D (5 bases). The CDR3 runs to 12 residues. Germline CDR1 and CDR2: MDHEN and SYDVKM. Trimming pared 8 bases from V and 3 bases from J, leaving 10 bases between. The CDR3 sequence is CASGAMDYGYTF. The CDR3 coding sequence is TGTGCCAGCGGGGCAATGGACTATGGCTACACCTTC.

This clonotype was seen only once. This sequence joins TRBV29-1 and TRBJ2-3; 8 bases are shared with TRBD2. CDR1 SQVTM and CDR2 ANQGSEA come from the germline V gene. CDR3 length: 19 residues. The trim removed 6 bases at V and 7 bases at J, leaving 27 bases unmatched. CDR3: CSVYSGTSGSGEGFNTQYF. The CDR3 coding sequence is TGCAGCGTCTATTCCGGGACCAGCGGGAGCGGTGAAGGTTTTAATACGCAGTATTTT.

Details on this clonotype: The junction does not match germline at one end; this may be a read error. The chain carries TRBV24-1 and TRBJ1-1; D uncertain. Germline V gives CDR1 KGHDR, CDR2 SFDVKD. CDR3 length: 12 residues. The CDR3 protein is CTTGNGVTEAFF. The CDR3 DNA follows: TGTACCACCGGCAATGGGGTCACTGAAGCTTTCTTT.

On this clonotype itself: The junction departs from the called germline gene at one end, perhaps through a read error. The chain's CDR3 is CAISLEPAGGSYKGQFF. CDR3 nucleotides: TGTGCCATCAGCTTAGAGCCAGCGGGAGGGTCCTACAAAGGGCAGTTCTTC. This chain connects TRBV11-1 to TRBJ2-1, with TRBD2 identical over 10 bases. The CDR3 runs 17 residues. CDR1 and CDR2 (germline): SGHAT, FQDESV (reference sequence).

This clonotype was counted a few times. The rearrangement joins TRBV28 to TRBJ2-7; 7 positions agree with TRBD2. CDR3 length: 17 residues. Germline CDR1 is MDHEN and CDR2 is SYDVKM. The ends lost 3 bases at V and 3 bases at J; junction bases unmatched: 14. This CDR3 reads CASSFEGGGRIGYEQYF. The CDR3 nucleotides are TGTGCCAGCAGTTTTGAGGGTGGCGGGAGAATAGGCTACGAGCAGTACTTC.

This chain links TRBV20-1 with TRBJ2-1, with 7 bases fitting TRBD2. CDR3 length: 15 residues. Unmatched junction bases numbered 10, after V lost 1 base and J lost 7 bases. Germline V lookup: CDR1 DFQATT, CDR2 SNEGSKA (reference sequence). The CDR3 DNA follows: TGCAGTGCTAGAGTGGGGAGGCGGGAGTTAAATGAGCAGTTCTTC. As protein: CSARVGRRELNEQFF.

With respect to this clonotype: A much larger clone sits a single nucleotide away, making a read error possible. The CDR3 is CASSLETSGPYEQHF. In nucleotides, the CDR3 is TGTGCCAGCAGCTTAGAGACTAGCGGTCCCTACGAGCAGCACTTC. The genes are TRBV11-2 and TRBJ2-7; TRBD2 matches 9 bases. This CDR3 has 15 amino acids. Per germline, CDR1 SGHAT and CDR2 FQNNGV. The full variable domain, completed using reference TRBV11-2 and TRBJ2-7, is EAGVAQSPRYKIIEKRQSVAFWCNPISGHATLYWYQQILGQGPKLLIQFQNNGVVDDSQLPKDRFSAERLKGVDSTLKIQPAKLEDSAVYLCASSLETSGPYEQHFGPGTRLTVT.

This clonotype was found many times. CDR3 DNA sequence: TGTGCCCGTCAGGCCAAGTTCCATTCCTACGAGCAGTACTTC. Amino acid sequence: CARQAKFHSYEQYF. The gene calls are TRBV24-1 and TRBJ2-7; D unresolved. V lost 12 bases and J 1 base, leaving 18 bases between the germline ends. Germline lookup yields CDR1 KGHDR and CDR2 SFDVKD. The CDR3 contains 14 residues.

As concerns this clonotype: One end of the junction is discordant with germline, which a read error may explain. The V call is TRBV6-6, the J call TRBJ2-7; D is possibly TRBD1 (5 bases). Germline CDR1 and CDR2: MNHNY and SVGAGI (reference sequence). The CDR3 totals 15 residues. CDR3 nucleotide sequence: TGTGCCAGCAGGGCGACAGCACTTCTTACCTACGAGCAGAATTTC. Residues: CASRATALLTYEQNF.

For this clonotype: Because it lacks the conserved phenylalanine or tryptophan at the end, this CDR3 is likely a read error. The DNA of the CDR3 is TGTGCCAGTAGCCGGACTAGAAACACCGGGGAGCTGTTTATT. Protein: CASSRTRNTGELFI. The rearrangement joins TRBV5-6 to TRBJ2-2; 7 nucleotides line up with TRBD2. Germline values: CDR1 SGHDT, CDR2 YYEEEE. The CDR3 is 14 amino acids. Unmatched junction bases numbered 6, after V lost 8 bases and J lost 2 bases.